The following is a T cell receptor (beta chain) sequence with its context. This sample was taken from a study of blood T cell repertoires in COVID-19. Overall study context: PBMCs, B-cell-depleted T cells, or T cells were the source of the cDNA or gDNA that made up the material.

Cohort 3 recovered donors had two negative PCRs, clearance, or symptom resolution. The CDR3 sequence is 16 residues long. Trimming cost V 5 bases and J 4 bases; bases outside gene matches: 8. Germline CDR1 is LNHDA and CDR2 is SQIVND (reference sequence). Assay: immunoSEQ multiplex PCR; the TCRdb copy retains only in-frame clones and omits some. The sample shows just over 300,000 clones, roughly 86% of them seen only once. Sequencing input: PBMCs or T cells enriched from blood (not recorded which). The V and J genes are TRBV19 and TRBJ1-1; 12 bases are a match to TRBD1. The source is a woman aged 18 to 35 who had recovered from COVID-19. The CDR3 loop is CASSPLPGQGATEAFF. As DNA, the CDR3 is TGTGCCAGTAGTCCCCTACCGGGACAGGGGGCCACTGAAGCTTTCTTT.